This passage covers 32 T cell receptor beta chains from one sample sequenced in a study of blood T cells in healthy people across ages. The authors ran a second PCR of about 6 to 11 cycles using a sample-barcoded 5' primer and a J-beta primer mix. TCRdb re-called the 5' RACE reads through MiXCR, storing one row per CDR3 protein. This table has 750,000 to 850,000 distinct CDR3 sequences, roughly 25% appearing once. The same data also went into a second study, on T cells of mothers and their children.

The sequencing sample was made of blood. The receptors were sampled from a boy younger than 18 in good health.

This clonotype was seen a few times. The J gene is TRBJ2-3, the V gene TRBV7-3; no clear D. The CDR3 covers 12 residues. Trimming pared 5 bases from V and 5 bases from J, leaving 8 bases between. Germline CDR1 and CDR2: SGHTA and FQGTGA. The CDR3 region has the DNA TGTGCCAGCAGCCATCCAAAAGATACGCAGTATTTT. Its translation: CASSHPKDTQYF.

V gene TRBV6-5 combines with J gene TRBJ2-7; 7 bases align to TRBD2. CDR3 length: 14 residues. V was clipped by 5 bases and J by 3 bases; unmatched bases: 7. Germline V gives CDR1 MNHEY, CDR2 SVGAGI. CDR3 region: CASSTGDYDYEQYF. The CDR3 coding sequence is TGTGCCAGCAGTACCGGGGACTACGACTACGAGCAGTACTTC.

This clonotype has more than one count but fewer than ten. The conserved phenylalanine or tryptophan is not found at the CDR3 terminus, so this likely reflects a read error. This chain links TRBV4-1 with TRBJ1-2; tentative D call: TRBD1 (5 bases). The CDR3 runs 16 residues. Germline CDR1 reads MGHRA; CDR2 reads YSYEKL. V shed 1 base and J shed 0 bases, with 12 bases lying between them. DNA for the CDR3: TGCGCCAGCAGCCAAGTTAGCGGGGCTGCTAACTATGGCTACACCCTC. Residues: CASSQVSGAANYGYTL.

This clonotype was recorded a few times. The chain recombines TRBV18 with TRBJ2-5, with D possibly matching TRBD2 (6 bases). The J call may not be correct, given that the DNA end is closer to TRBJ2-1. The germline gives CDR1 KGHSH, CDR2 LQKENI. The CDR3 extends over 13 amino acids. CDR3 sequence reads: CASSPTSSGEQFF. The DNA for the CDR3 is TGTGCCAGCTCACCAACTAGCTCGGGGGAGCAGTTCTTC.

CDR3 residues: CATSTRTRDRGTGANVLTF. The DNA for the CDR3 is TGTGCCACCAGCACGAGAACCCGGGACAGGGGGACCGGGGCCAACGTCCTGACTTTC. This chain uses TRBV15 with TRBJ2-6; 11 bases are a match to TRBD1. CDR3 size: 19 residues. Looked up from germline, CDR1 is LNHNV and CDR2 is YYDKDF (reference sequence). The V gene end was trimmed by 4 bases and the J gene end by 4 bases; junction bases not matched to a gene: 12.

This clonotype was recorded many times. The rearrangement uses TRBV10-3 and TRBJ1-4, with D maybe TRBD1 (5 bases). With 8 bases removed from V and 5 bases from J, the gap between germline ends came to 15 bases. This CDR3 is built from 14 residues. Germline V gene sequence: CDR1 ENHRY, CDR2 SYGVKD. The CDR3 coding sequence is TGTGCCATCGGGGCTACGGGCCGGAATGAAAAACTGTTTTTT. Encoded protein: CAIGATGRNEKLFF.

A remark on this clonotype: A much larger clone is a single base away; this may be a read error. The rearrangement uses TRBV6-1 and TRBJ2-3; D is unclear. Per the germline V gene, CDR1 is MNHNS and CDR2 is SASEGT. The CDR3 totals 13 residues. This CDR3 reads CVSRSGVWDTQYF. CDR3 DNA sequence: TGTGTCAGCAGATCAGGTGTATGGGATACGCAGTATTTT.

This clonotype appeared a few times. The V gene is TRBV5-1, the J gene TRBJ2-3; D is unresolved. This CDR3 has 15 residues. V lost 4 bases and J 1 base, leaving 13 bases between the germline ends. Germline V gene sequence: CDR1 SGHRS, CDR2 YFSETQ. The CDR3 protein is CASSHERFGTDTQYF. The CDR3 DNA reads TGCGCCAGCAGCCACGAGAGGTTTGGCACAGATACGCAGTATTTT.

This clonotype was found a few times. The chain combines TRBV3-1 with TRBJ1-1; 10 positions match TRBD1. Unmatched junction bases numbered 22, after V lost 8 bases and J lost 7 bases. The CDR3 runs to 18 residues. From germline, CDR1 is LGHDT and CDR2 YNNKEL (reference sequence). The CDR3 coding sequence is TGTGCCAGCTCCTCACCAATCGACAGGGGGCCCCGTGGGGGTGAAGCTTTCTTT. Protein sequence: CASSSPIDRGPRGGEAFF.

CDR3: CASSLVGDRGYEQYF. The DNA of the CDR3 is TGTGCCAGCAGTTTAGTAGGGGACAGGGGTTACGAGCAGTACTTC. The chain couples TRBV28 to TRBJ2-7; 10 positions match TRBD1. J lost 4 bases, V lost 2 bases, and 5 bases had no gene match. Germline V lookup: CDR1 MDHEN, CDR2 SYDVKM. There are 15 residues in the CDR3.

This clonotype was picked up a small number of times. The rearrangement links TRBV7-2 to TRBJ1-6; TRBD1 aligns across 7 bases. V shed 5 bases, J shed 8 bases, and the junction held 18 bases outside the gene matches. The CDR3 has 18 amino acids. CDR1 SGHTA and CDR2 FQGNSA come from the germline V gene. In DNA, the CDR3 is TGTGCCAGCAGCCCACACCAACAGGGGCTGGTTATGGATTCACCCCTCCACTTT. Translating gives CASSPHQQGLVMDSPLHF.

This clonotype was seen a few times. The chain joins TRBV6-5 to TRBJ1-2, with D tentatively TRBD1 (6 bases). Germline lookup yields CDR1 MNHEY and CDR2 SVGAGI. V was clipped by 0 bases and J by 5 bases, with 13 bases between them. The CDR3 length is 15 residues. For the CDR3, the DNA is TGTGCCAGCAGTTACTCGGGGGGGCCTCGATATGGCTACACCTTC. It specifies CASSYSGGPRYGYTF.

This clonotype was observed at least ten times. The V call is TRBV28, the J call TRBJ2-7; the D gene is possibly TRBD1 (5 bases). Trimming pared 6 bases from V and 1 base from J, leaving 10 bases between. This CDR3 has 13 amino acids. CDR1 and CDR2 from the germline V gene are MDHEN and SYDVKM. CDR3: CASRVKGSYEQYF. As DNA, the CDR3 is TGTGCCAGCAGGGTGAAGGGGTCCTACGAGCAGTACTTC.

This clonotype was detected only a few times. The rearrangement links TRBV4-3 to TRBJ2-4; D uncertain. Trimming left V 0 bases short and J 7 bases short, with 4 bases between. Looked up from germline, CDR1 is LGHNA and CDR2 is YSLEER. The CDR3 has 12 amino acids. CDR3 nucleotides: TGCGCCAGCAGCCAAGATAGGAACATTCAGTACTTC. The encoded protein is CASSQDRNIQYF.

In its sample, this clonotype was seen a few times. The chain couples TRBV7-9 to TRBJ2-1, with 10 bases fitting TRBD1. Germline lookup yields CDR1 SEHNR and CDR2 FQNEAQ (reference sequence). V lost 7 bases to trimming and J lost 3 bases; unmatched junction nucleotides: 9. The CDR3 has 16 residues. The CDR3 is CASIPPGTGVYNEQFF. CDR3 nucleotides: TGTGCCAGCATCCCGCCAGGGACAGGGGTCTACAATGAGCAGTTCTTC.

CDR3 sequence: CASSPQAGFGEQFF. The CDR3 region has the DNA TGTGCCAGCAGCCCACAGGCGGGGTTTGGGGAGCAGTTCTTC. The gene calls are TRBV3-1 and TRBJ2-1; a possible D gene is TRBD2 (6 bases). CDR3 size: 14 residues. Trimming pared 4 bases from V and 10 bases from J, leaving 17 bases between. Germline CDR1 reads LGHDT; CDR2 reads YNNKEL (reference sequence).

The chain recombines TRBV7-3 with TRBJ1-1, with 9 bases matching TRBD1. The germline CDR1 and CDR2 sequences are SGHTA and FQGTGA. V was pared by 5 bases and J by 3 bases, with 7 bases of the junction left unmatched. The CDR3 totals 15 residues. The CDR3 sequence is CASSKSQGADTEAFF. Here the CDR3 DNA reads TGTGCCAGCAGCAAGTCACAGGGGGCCGACACTGAAGCTTTCTTT.

Concerning this clonotype itself: A read error may account for a junction end that differs from germline. V gene TRBV30 combines with J gene TRBJ2-5; D is undetermined. Germline CDR1 reads GTSNPN; CDR2 reads SVGIG (reference sequence). CDR3 length: 12 amino acids. The DNA for the CDR3 is TGTGCCTGGAGGGCCGTAAAGGGTGAGCAGTGCTTC. Its translation: CAWRAVKGEQCF.

V usage is TRBV12-3 or TRBV12-4 and J usage is TRBJ2-3; 12 bases are shared with TRBD2. Trimming at V came to 10 bases and at J to 6 bases, leaving 11 bases not matched to a gene. The CDR3 loop spans 15 amino acids. CDR3 nucleotide sequence: TGTGCCATTTCAAGACTAGCGGGGGCAGGGGATACGCAGTATTTT. Its translation: CAISRLAGAGDTQYF.

In this sample, this clonotype turned up a few times. DNA for the CDR3: TGTGCCAGCAGCAGCCGGAAGAAACTAGCAGTGCAAGAGACCCAGTACTTC. Protein sequence: CASSSRKKLAVQETQYF. The rearrangement uses TRBV3-1 and TRBJ2-5; D is possibly TRBD2 (6 bases). Germline CDR1 LGHDT, CDR2 YNNKEL (reference sequence). The CDR3 is 17 amino acids. V was cut by 5 bases and J by 2 bases, with 21 bases left in between.

The J gene is TRBJ2-5, the V gene TRBV20-1; TRBD2 aligns across 14 bases. The CDR3 is 19 residues long. CDR1 DFQATT and CDR2 SNEGSKA come from the germline V gene (reference sequence). The J segment lost 2 bases and the V segment lost 0 bases, leaving 11 bases of the junction unmatched. The CDR3 DNA reads TGCAGTGCTAGAGATTCTGGACTAGCGGGGGGACCGATGCAAGAGACCCAGTACTTC. Amino acids: CSARDSGLAGGPMQETQYF.

There are a few counts of this clonotype. The chain joins TRBV5-1 to TRBJ2-3; 14 nucleotides match TRBD2. V was clipped by 3 bases and J by 1 base; unmatched bases: 7. CDR1 and CDR2 from the germline V gene are SGHRS and YFSETQ. This CDR3 comprises 18 residues. As DNA, the CDR3 is TGCGCCAGCAGCTCCGGGACTAGCGGGAGCATGGGCACAGATACGCAGTATTTT. Its translation is CASSSGTSGSMGTDTQYF.

This sequence joins TRBV7-9 and TRBJ1-1, with D possibly matching TRBD1 (5 bases). Germline V lookup: CDR1 SEHNR, CDR2 FQNEAQ (reference sequence). Trimming cost V 5 bases and J 2 bases, with 12 bases left between them. The length of the CDR3 is 14 residues. The CDR3 sequence is CASSIPQGNTEAFF. The DNA of the CDR3 is TGTGCCAGCAGCATCCCTCAGGGTAACACTGAAGCTTTCTTT.

This clonotype was counted at least ten times. The chain employs TRBV5-5 and TRBJ1-4; no clear D gene. V lost 4 bases to trimming and J lost 7 bases, with 8 bases between them. This CDR3 comprises 12 residues. Germline V gene data show CDR1 as SGHKS and CDR2 as YYEKEE (reference sequence). The CDR3: CASSGRGEKLFF. As DNA, the CDR3 is TGTGCCAGCAGCGGTAGAGGTGAAAAACTGTTTTTT.

The chain uses TRBV27 and TRBJ1-2, with no clear D. Germline assignment: CDR1 MNHEY and CDR2 SMNVEV (reference sequence). The CDR3 runs 15 residues. The V and J ends lost 5 bases and 8 bases respectively, with 21 bases between them. CDR3 nucleotides: TGTGCCAGCAGTCCCCGCACGGCGGGGTACGGCGGCTACACCTTC. Protein sequence: CASSPRTAGYGGYTF.

This clonotype was seen a few times. V usage is TRBV29-1 and J usage is TRBJ2-5; D is perhaps TRBD2 (6 bases). Gene TRBJ2-1 matches the end of the DNA better, so the J call may be wrong. The germline V gene has CDR1 SQVTM and CDR2 ANQGSEA. The CDR3 has 13 residues. The CDR3 here is CSAKQEGKNEQFF. In DNA, the CDR3 is TGCAGCGCCAAGCAGGAGGGAAAGAATGAGCAGTTCTTC.

The chain uses TRBV12-3 or TRBV12-4 and TRBJ1-2; D gene ambiguous. There are 14 residues in the CDR3. V lost 9 bases, J lost 2 bases, and 16 bases lay in between. The CDR3 region is CASSPGDGNYGYTF. CDR3 sequence (DNA): TGTGCCAGTTCTCCTGGGGATGGGAACTATGGCTACACCTTC.

In its sample, this clonotype was seen a few times. V and J are TRBV6-5 and TRBJ1-1; 9 nucleotides agree with TRBD1. Germline CDR1 MNHEY, CDR2 SVGAGI. V shed 2 bases, J shed 1 base, and the junction held 11 bases outside the gene matches. There are 18 residues in the CDR3. This CDR3 is CASSYRGQGRRGNTEAFF. The CDR3 DNA reads TGTGCCAGCAGTTACAGAGGACAGGGGCGACGGGGGAACACTGAAGCTTTCTTT.

This clonotype was seen many times. The chain links TRBV6-2 or TRBV6-3 to TRBJ2-2, with D possibly being TRBD1 (6 bases). Looked up from germline, CDR1 is MNHEY and CDR2 is SVGEGT. V was pared by 2 bases and J by 2 bases, with 6 bases between. This CDR3 has 14 amino acids. The CDR3 region is CASSYGGNTGELFF. The CDR3 nucleotides read TGTGCCAGCAGTTACGGGGGCAACACCGGGGAGCTGTTTTTT.

Comments on this clonotype: The junction departs from the called germline gene at one end, perhaps through a read error. The chain combines TRBV5-4 with TRBJ2-4; 12 nucleotides line up with TRBD1. This CDR3 is 14 amino acids long. Per the germline V gene, CDR1 is SGHNT and CDR2 is YYREEE (reference sequence). The CDR3 sequence: CASSLGQGANIQYF. The CDR3 nucleotides read TGCGCCAGCAGCCTGGGACAGGGGGCCAACATTCAGTACTTC.

The chain carries TRBV5-1 and TRBJ2-2; 7 bases line up with TRBD1. This CDR3 has 15 residues. Unmatched junction bases numbered 7, after V lost 4 bases and J lost 4 bases. Germline loops: CDR1 SGHRS, CDR2 YFSETQ. The DNA of the CDR3 is TGCGCCAGCAGCGGGGGACAGCCGGGCACCGGGGAGCTGTTTTTT. It codes for CASSGGQPGTGELFF.

DNA of the CDR3: TGTGCCAGCAGCCAAGATCTCGGCTCCTACAATGAGCAGTTCTTC. It codes for CASSQDLGSYNEQFF. V and J are TRBV3-1 and TRBJ2-1; D gene ambiguous. The length of the CDR3 is 15 residues. CDR1 and CDR2 from the germline V gene are LGHDT and YNNKEL (reference sequence). V shed 0 bases and J shed 0 bases, with 6 bases lying between them.